This T cell receptor beta chain was obtained from a study of blood T cell repertoires in COVID-19. Turning to the study itself: Samples taken during acute and convalescent COVID-19 were collected in the United States, Italy and Spain. In each case, the material was cDNA or gDNA derived from T cells, B-cell-depleted T cells, or PBMCs.

Per the authors' pipeline: Using reference gene primer amplification, nucleated cell counts were estimated. Assay: immunoSEQ multiplex PCR; the TCRdb copy retains only in-frame clones and omits some. D and trimming were read from the DNA, whereas the V and J calls and clone size are those reported in that table. The repertoire holds about 370,000 clones, with 89% as singletons. Trimming at V came to 0 bases and at J to 4 bases, leaving 6 bases not matched to a gene. The CDR3 spans 17 residues. The sequence was obtained from a woman in her 30s with COVID-19, enrolled during active disease. The J gene is TRBJ1-2, the V gene TRBV23-1; 12 bases are shared with TRBD1. TRBV23-1 is recorded as an ORF, its role being uncertain. Sequenced: peripheral blood. Here the CDR3 DNA reads TGCGCCAGCAGTCAATCTCCCGGGACAGGGGGCGTCTATGGCTACACCTTC. It yields the protein CASSQSPGTGGVYGYTF.